This TCR beta chain was captured in a study of T cell changes during pregnancy in multiple sclerosis. Here immunoSEQ multiplex PCR was the method, and the copy in TCRdb shows in-frame clones only, minus some. The sample has roughly 41,000 clones, around 89% seen once. V shed 0 bases and J shed 5 bases, with 13 bases lying between them. The germline CDR1 and CDR2 sequences are MGHRA and YSYEKL. The CDR3 is made up of 15 amino acids. This receptor was obtained from a female donor with multiple sclerosis, enrolled in a pregnancy study. J is TRBJ1-2 and V is TRBV4-1, with a weak D call TRBD1 (5 bases). The input for sequencing was CD8+ T cells from peripheral blood mononuclear cells, taken in the third trimester of pregnancy. The CDR3 loop reads CASSQDSRGGYGYTF. CDR3 DNA sequence: TGCGCCAGCAGCCAAGATTCAAGGGGAGGTTATGGCTACACCTTC.